The rows below give T cell receptor beta chains drawn from one sample of a study of blood T cell repertoires in COVID-19. Only in-frame clones appear in the TCRdb table, and some are missing; sequencing was by immunoSEQ multiplex PCR. The sample has about 46,000 clones, about 87% seen once. The specimen was peripheral blood. These receptors originate from a human donor with active COVID-19. The donor label of this sample is uncertain. CDR3s include the opening cysteine and the closing phenylalanine or tryptophan. Each record gives: clone size, J gene, V gene, D gene, CDR3 DNA, CDR3 protein. D genes are given only for firm matches. The size entry is marked missing in some rows and otherwise reads once, few, many or a size class.

clone size: .; J gene: TRBJ2-3; V gene: TRBV5-1; D gene: .; CDR3 DNA: TGCGCCAGCAGCTTGATGGAGGGTAGCGCAGATACGCAGTATTTT; CDR3 protein: CASSLMEGSADTQYF
clone size: .; J gene: TRBJ2-1; V gene: TRBV7-3; D gene: TRBD1; CDR3 DNA: TGTGCCAGCAGCTTGACAGGGGACAGCAACAATGAGCAGTTCTTC; CDR3 protein: CASSLTGDSNNEQFF
clone size: .; J gene: TRBJ2-7; V gene: TRBV10-3; D gene: TRBD1; CDR3 DNA: TGTGCCATCGGACAGGGCTACGAGCAGTACTTC; CDR3 protein: CAIGQGYEQYF
clone size: .; J gene: TRBJ1-4; V gene: TRBV7-9; D gene: .; CDR3 DNA: TGTGCCAGCAGCTTAGTAGGGGAGGGAAAACTGTTTTTT; CDR3 protein: CASSLVGEGKLFF
clone size: .; J gene: TRBJ1-2; V gene: TRBV5-1; D gene: .; CDR3 DNA: TGCGCCAGCAGCTCCTCAGGCGATTATGGCTACACCTTC; CDR3 protein: CASSSSGDYGYTF
clone size: .; J gene: TRBJ2-5; V gene: TRBV9; D gene: TRBD1; CDR3 DNA: TGTGCCAGCAGCTCCGAACCGGGACAGTCAAAGACCCAGTACTTC; CDR3 protein: CASSSEPGQSKTQYF
clone size: .; J gene: TRBJ2-1; V gene: TRBV5-1; D gene: .; CDR3 DNA: TGCGCCAGCAGCTTGGACAGGGTTGATTCGGATGAGCAGTTCTTC; CDR3 protein: CASSLDRVDSDEQFF
clone size: .; J gene: TRBJ1-6; V gene: TRBV7-9; D gene: TRBD1; CDR3 DNA: TGTGCCAGCAGCCCGACGGGACAGGGGTATTCACCCCTCCACTTT; CDR3 protein: CASSPTGQGYSPLHF
clone size: .; J gene: TRBJ2-4; V gene: TRBV6-5; D gene: TRBD2; CDR3 DNA: TGTGCCAGCACCGGGGGGGAAAACATTCAGTACTTC; CDR3 protein: CASTGGENIQYF
clone size: .; J gene: TRBJ2-4; V gene: TRBV4-1; D gene: .; CDR3 DNA: TGCGCCAGCAGCCAAGGCGCAGGGAATTCGAGAGCCAAAAACATTCAGTACTTC; CDR3 protein: CASSQGAGNSRAKNIQYF
clone size: .; J gene: TRBJ1-4; V gene: TRBV7-2; D gene: TRBD1; CDR3 DNA: TGTGCCAGCAGCTTCACCGGGACAGCTTTCGAAAAACTGTTTTTT; CDR3 protein: CASSFTGTAFEKLFF
clone size: .; J gene: TRBJ1-5; V gene: TRBV12-3/TRBV12-4; D gene: .; CDR3 DNA: TGTGCCAGCAGTACTAATTCCCTCTTGCCCCAGCATTTT; CDR3 protein: CASSTNSLLPQHF
clone size: once; J gene: TRBJ1-5; V gene: TRBV27; D gene: .; CDR3 DNA: TGTGCCAGCAGCCCACTGGCTCCGGGGGATAATCAGCCCCAGCATTTT; CDR3 protein: CASSPLAPGDNQPQHF
clone size: .; J gene: TRBJ2-2; V gene: TRBV7-2; D gene: .; CDR3 DNA: TGTGCCAGCAGCGCCACCTTTGCGGGCGGAACCGGGGAGCTGTTTTTT; CDR3 protein: CASSATFAGGTGELFF
clone size: .; J gene: TRBJ1-6; V gene: TRBV28; D gene: TRBD1; CDR3 DNA: TGTGCCAGCAGTTTGGAAAGGACAGGGGATGGTTCACCCCTCCACTTT; CDR3 protein: CASSLERTGDGSPLHF
clone size: .; J gene: TRBJ2-3; V gene: TRBV6-5; D gene: .; CDR3 DNA: TGTGCCAGCAGTTACGTGGACGGGGCAGATACGCAGTATTTT; CDR3 protein: CASSYVDGADTQYF
clone size: .; J gene: TRBJ2-7; V gene: TRBV2; D gene: TRBD1; CDR3 DNA: TGTGCCAGCAGTACCCAGGGGGTCTTATACGAGCAGTACTTC; CDR3 protein: CASSTQGVLYEQYF
clone size: .; J gene: TRBJ2-1; V gene: TRBV12-5; D gene: .; CDR3 DNA: TGTGCTAGTGGTTTTTACTCCTACAATGAGCAGTTCTTC; CDR3 protein: CASGFYSYNEQFF
clone size: .; J gene: TRBJ2-7; V gene: TRBV2; D gene: .; CDR3 DNA: TGTGCCAGCAGTGACCCACCGAGCTACGAGCAGTACTTC; CDR3 protein: CASSDPPSYEQYF
clone size: once; J gene: TRBJ1-5; V gene: TRBV9; D gene: .; CDR3 DNA: TGTGCCAGCAGCGTAGGGGGCCCCGGGCCCCAGCATTTT; CDR3 protein: CASSVGGPGPQHF
clone size: .; J gene: TRBJ2-1; V gene: TRBV7-6; D gene: .; CDR3 DNA: TGTGCCAGCAGCTTAGTCACCCCAGGGCTCGGCTCCTACAATGAGCAGTTCTTC; CDR3 protein: CASSLVTPGLGSYNEQFF
clone size: .; J gene: TRBJ1-1; V gene: TRBV19; D gene: TRBD1; CDR3 DNA: TGTGCCAGCCGGCAGGGACAGATGAACACTGAAGCTTTCTTT; CDR3 protein: CASRQGQMNTEAFF